Below, 19 T cell receptor beta chains from the same sample are listed, as sequenced in a study of T cell repertoires in cytomegalovirus infection. TCRdb independently ran MiXCR on the reads; one entry per CDR3 protein. The sample holds around 570,000 distinct CDR3 sequences; 35% to 50% are singletons and the top ten take 48%. These receptors have no known antigen. The specimen was cultured PBMCs, collected from culture after CMV antigen stimulation. The receptors were sampled from a human donor in good health (CMV status not recorded). Some clones in this sample may be carry-over from other donors' samples.

This clonotype has a handful of counts. This chain joins TRBV7-2 and TRBJ2-5, with TRBD2 matching over 10 bases. Per germline, CDR1 SGHTA and CDR2 FQGNSA. The CDR3 contains 14 residues. V shed 1 base, J shed 7 bases, and the junction held 3 bases outside the gene matches. Here the CDR3 reads CASSLVGLASTQYF. CDR3 nucleotides: TGTGCCAGCAGCTTAGTGGGACTAGCGTCGACCCAGTACTTC.

This clonotype came up a few times. The chain links TRBV7-2 to TRBJ2-3; 8 nucleotides align to TRBD2. Trimming at V came to 4 bases and at J to 2 bases, leaving 8 bases not matched to a gene. From germline, CDR1 is SGHTA and CDR2 FQGNSA. The CDR3 loop spans 16 amino acids. For the CDR3, the DNA is TGTGCCAGCAGCTATCAAGCGGGGGTGACCACAGATACGCAGTATTTT. This encodes CASSYQAGVTTDTQYF.

The chain is built from TRBV4-3 and TRBJ2-7, with D possibly TRBD1 on 5 matching bases. CDR1 and CDR2 from the germline V gene are LGHNA and YSLEER. The CDR3 has 14 amino acids. V lost 0 bases to trimming and J lost 4 bases, with 10 bases between them. For the CDR3, the DNA is TGCGCCAGCAGCCAAGATCCAGGGTTGTACGAGCAGTACTTC. Protein sequence: CASSQDPGLYEQYF.

This clonotype was recorded a few times. The V gene is TRBV6-2 or TRBV6-3, the J gene TRBJ2-1; D is undetermined. The ends were cut back, 0 bases at V and 10 bases at J, with 7 bases in the middle. This CDR3 has 12 amino acids. The germline V gene encodes CDR1 MNHEY and CDR2 SVGEGT. The CDR3 DNA reads TGTGCCAGCAGTTACTCCTCTCGGGAGCAGTTCTTC. It translates to CASSYSSREQFF.

This clonotype turned up a few times. The V call is TRBV7-2, the J call TRBJ2-3, with 7 bases fitting TRBD2. In germline, CDR1 is SGHTA, CDR2 FQGNSA. V shed 0 bases, J shed 4 bases, and the junction held 4 bases outside the gene matches. The CDR3 length is 15 residues. This CDR3 is CASSLAPSGPDTQYF. Here the CDR3 DNA reads TGTGCCAGCAGCTTAGCGCCTAGCGGCCCAGATACGCAGTATTTT.

In this sample, this clonotype turned up many times. The chain has TRBV7-2 and TRBJ2-3; D might be TRBD2 (6 bases). V was shortened by 5 bases and J by 6 bases, with 9 bases between the two germline ends. The V gene's germline CDR1 is SGHTA and CDR2 FQGNSA. The CDR3 totals 12 residues. CDR3 coding DNA: TGTGCCAGCAGCCGCGCGGGGGATACGCAGTATTTT. Its protein is CASSRAGDTQYF.

This clonotype was picked up a small number of times. V gene TRBV6-2 or TRBV6-3 combines with J gene TRBJ1-5; D not certain. The CDR3 has 13 residues. The V and J ends lost 1 base and 2 bases respectively, with 3 bases between them. Looked up from germline, CDR1 is MNHEY and CDR2 is SVGEGT. CDR3 in DNA: TGTGCCAGCAGTTACTGGCGCAATCAGCCCCAGCATTTT. Encoded protein: CASSYWRNQPQHF.

This clonotype was picked up a small number of times. V and J are TRBV12-3 or TRBV12-4 and TRBJ1-5, with D perhaps TRBD1 (5 bases). The CDR3 covers 14 residues. The V gene lost 4 bases and the J gene lost 1 base, with 8 bases spanning the gap. DNA of the CDR3: TGTGCCAGCAGTTCGGACACGAGCAATCAGCCCCAGCATTTT. It is translated as CASSSDTSNQPQHF.

The genes are TRBV12-3 or TRBV12-4 and TRBJ1-5; D remains ambiguous. V was shortened by 8 bases and J by 4 bases, with 15 bases between the two germline ends. This CDR3 spans 14 amino acids. CDR3 nucleotide sequence: TGTGCCAGCGAATCCGGCCTACCGAATCAGCCCCAGCATTTT. This encodes CASESGLPNQPQHF.

V usage is TRBV6-2 or TRBV6-3 and J usage is TRBJ2-1; D not certain. Trimming cost V 5 bases and J 9 bases, with 14 bases left between them. The CDR3 spans 13 residues. Germline CDR1 MNHEY, CDR2 SVGEGT. Written as DNA, the CDR3 is TGTGCCAGCAGTGAAGAACTGCGCACTGAGCAGTTCTTC. Translation: CASSEELRTEQFF.

V usage is TRBV20-1 and J usage is TRBJ2-5; 12 bases are shared with TRBD2. This CDR3 has 16 amino acids. CDR1 is DFQATT, CDR2 SNEGSKA, per germline (reference sequence). V was pared by 6 bases and J by 6 bases, with 14 bases of the junction left unmatched. The CDR3 nucleotides are TGCAGTGCCGAAAACAGGACTAGCGGGAACGAGAAGACCCAGTACTTC. Translation gives CSAENRTSGNEKTQYF.

The chain uses TRBV7-2 and TRBJ1-6; a weak D match, TRBD1 (5 bases). V dropped 5 bases and J dropped 10 bases, with 18 bases sitting between them. The CDR3 consists of 15 residues. Germline loops: CDR1 SGHTA, CDR2 FQGNSA. The DNA of the CDR3 is TGTGCCAGCAGCCCCCCCGGGCCCCGGGGGTCACCCCTCCACTTT. Protein sequence: CASSPPGPRGSPLHF.

This clonotype occurred a few times. V usage is TRBV27 and J usage is TRBJ1-6, with TRBD1 as a possible D gene (5 bases). CDR3 size: 14 residues. With 3 bases removed from V and 9 bases from J, the gap between germline ends came to 12 bases. The germline V gene has CDR1 MNHEY and CDR2 SMNVEV (reference sequence). The CDR3 protein is CASSFKGGVSPLHF. CDR3 sequence (DNA): TGTGCCAGCAGTTTCAAGGGAGGGGTTTCACCCCTCCACTTT.

This clonotype was counted a few times. V is TRBV5-8 and J is TRBJ2-3; 12 bases fit TRBD2. J was trimmed by 0 bases and V by 2 bases; bases with no gene match: 10. This CDR3 is 19 amino acids long. Germline loops: CDR1 SGHTS, CDR2 YDEGEE. The chain's CDR3 is CASSLLAGGLSLSTDTQYF. In DNA, the CDR3 is TGTGCCAGCAGCTTACTAGCGGGGGGCCTTAGCCTAAGCACAGATACGCAGTATTTT.

The V gene is TRBV4-3, the J gene TRBJ2-1, with 10 bases fitting TRBD2. The V gene end was trimmed by 4 bases and the J gene end by 0 bases; junction bases not matched to a gene: 21. The germline V gene has CDR1 LGHNA and CDR2 YSLEER. CDR3 length: 22 residues. The CDR3 sequence is CASSLSQLLAGKGPISYNEQFF. CDR3 bases: TGCGCCAGCAGCCTAAGCCAACTACTAGCGGGAAAAGGTCCGATCTCCTACAATGAGCAGTTCTTC.

J is TRBJ2-5 and V is TRBV10-3; D is possibly TRBD2 (7 bases). Trimming shortened V by 0 bases and J by 2 bases, and 19 bases separated the two germline ends. This CDR3 comprises 18 residues. CDR1 is ENHRY and CDR2 is SYGVKD in the germline V gene. CDR3 residues: CAISESIGGGSNQETQYF. The CDR3 region has the DNA TGTGCCATCAGTGAGTCGATAGGGGGAGGGAGCAATCAAGAGACCCAGTACTTC.

The chain is built from TRBV19 and TRBJ1-5; D may be TRBD1 (5 bases). Germline CDR1 LNHDA, CDR2 SQIVND (reference sequence). V dropped 6 bases and J dropped 4 bases, with 7 bases sitting between them. The CDR3 runs to 12 residues. CDR3: CASRGPNQPQHF. CDR3 nucleotides: TGTGCCAGTAGGGGACCTAATCAGCCCCAGCATTTT.

There are a few counts of this clonotype. The genes are TRBV27 and TRBJ1-2; D is undetermined. The CDR3 spans 14 residues. The ends were cut back, 9 bases at V and 2 bases at J, with 16 bases in the middle. Germline V lookup: CDR1 MNHEY, CDR2 SMNVEV (reference sequence). The CDR3 nucleotides read TGTGCCAGTTCCCCGGGCAGACTAAACTATGGCTACACCTTC. This encodes CASSPGRLNYGYTF.

There are many counts of this clonotype. This sequence joins TRBV7-2 and TRBJ1-2; 10 bases are a match to TRBD1. V was pared by 5 bases and J by 3 bases, with 3 bases of the junction left unmatched. Germline CDR1 reads SGHTA; CDR2 reads FQGNSA. CDR3 size: 14 residues. The CDR3 spells CASSPGQGDYGYTF. The CDR3 DNA reads TGTGCCAGCAGCCCTGGACAGGGGGACTATGGCTACACCTTC.